Here is one T cell receptor (beta chain) with its context. Its target is unknown. The DNA is left out, because the CDR3 cannot be placed on it with certainty; the CDR3 is given as TCRdb lists it. The sample is drawn from a study of OX40 agonist ivuxolimab in advanced cancers. Only in-frame clones appear in the TCRdb table, and some are missing; sequencing was by immunoSEQ multiplex PCR. The sample includes about 80,000 clones, around 92% of them seen just once. Broader study findings: Among the lowest peripheral clonal expansion occurred in 0.1-3.0 mg/kg partial responders. Expanded peripheral T cells had an undetermined antigen specificity. At 0.1 to 3.0 mg/kg and by week 6, CD4+ and CD8+ T cells in the blood had expanded clonally. Average numbers of expanded clones were greater in CD8+ T cells than in CD4+.

CDR1 and CDR2 (germline): MNHNS, SASEGT. The CDR3 sequence runs 11 residues, both termini included. This sequence was found in an adult with an advanced solid tumor such as melanoma, head and neck, liver or kidney cancer. The J gene is TRBJ2-7, the V gene TRBV6-1; TRBD1, as called in the table, went unchecked against the DNA. This sample comprised CD4+ or CD8+ T cells sorted from blood, obtained in a trial of the OX40 agonist ivuxolimab. CDR3 loop: CASSSSDRVCF.